The clone carrying this T cell receptor beta chain appeared a few times. Its cognate antigen is unknown. The germline V gene has CDR1 MNHEY and CDR2 SVGEGT. The CDR3 extends over 15 amino acids. The V segment lost 0 bases and the J segment 8 bases; nucleotides outside the gene matches: 5. This sample was taken from a study of breast tumors, draining lymph nodes, adjacent tissues. Study-level findings and limits: Tumor TCR diversity was below lymph nodes but above nontumor tissue. Findings are consistent with lymph node origin and intratumoral expansion of most tumor T cells.

TCRdb analysed the multiplex PCR reads with MiXCR anew, one entry per CDR3 protein. The table lists about 180,000 distinct CDR3 sequences, around a third of them singletons. Samples came from axillary lymph nodes draining the breast cancer. The chain uses TRBV6-2 or TRBV6-3 and TRBJ2-1, with 9 bases identical to TRBD2. The sample consisted of axillary lymph node tissue. The origin of this receptor is a female donor with breast cancer. Some clones in this sample may be carry-over from other donors' samples. CDR3 DNA: TGTGCCAGCAGTTACTCTTACTCTAGCGGGGATGAGCAGTTCTTC. Translated, it gives CASSYSYSSGDEQFF.